The source of this T cell receptor beta chain is a study of regulatory T cells in long-lasting Graves disease. The CDR3 sequence is 20 residues long. Germline assignment: CDR1 MDHEN and CDR2 SYDVKM. V lost 4 bases, J lost 7 bases, and 34 bases lay in between. This clonotype was found many times. Investigators prepared the TCR beta libraries by applying iRepertoire HTBI primers and Arm-PCR of CDR3 regions. TCRdb re-derived calls from the multiplex PCR reads in MiXCR, one entry per CDR3 protein. The repertoire holds under 450,000 distinct CDR3 sequences, with about 25% as singletons. The sample's time point: persistent/refractory GD, antithyroid drugs over 5 years with positive TRAb. PBMCs were the source of the RNA used for TCR sequencing.

The TCR was taken from a female donor with Graves disease. Here the sequenced sample was peripheral blood mononuclear cells (PBMCs), taken when the disease was refractory, from a patient treated with antithyroid drugs. The rearrangement uses TRBV28 and TRBJ1-2, with D perhaps matching TRBD1 (6 bases). In DNA, the CDR3 is TGTGCCAGCAGTTCCGTTACGGACAGCAGGGATTTTTCTCTCCTTTTTGGCTACACCTTC. Amino acids: CASSSVTDSRDFSLLFGYTF.